This T cell receptor (beta chain) originates from a study of OX40 agonist ivuxolimab in advanced cancers. TCRdb keeps only in-frame clones here, not all; method: immunoSEQ multiplex PCR. The sample records about 91,000 clones, approximately 84% being singletons. Study-wide results and caveats: Nonresponders, in some cases, also had low normalized T-cell clonal expansion. Among patients with partial responses at 0.1-3.0 mg/kg, clonal expansion was among the lowest.

V gave up 0 bases and J gave up 8 bases; unmatched junction bases: 8. The germline V gene encodes CDR1 GTSNPN and CDR2 SVGIG (reference sequence). CDR3 size: 15 residues. Remarks on this clone: What it binds is unknown.

The sequence was collected from an adult with an advanced solid tumor such as melanoma, head and neck, liver or kidney cancer. The J gene is TRBJ1-4, the V gene TRBV30; TRBD1 agrees at 8 bases. Source: CD4+ or CD8+ T cells sorted from blood, taken in a trial of the OX40 agonist ivuxolimab. The CDR3 bases are TGTGCCTGGAGTGTTTCAGGGGGCGGAATAGAAAAACTGTTTTTT. Protein product: CAWSVSGGGIEKLFF.